These 23 T cell receptor beta chains were all obtained from the same sample, sequenced in a study of memory CD4+ T cells and cytomegalovirus serostatus. The sort gate was single viable CD3+CD4+CD8-CD45RO+ cells for memory CD4+ T cells. The protocol was immunoSEQ multiplex PCR, while the TCRdb copy is restricted to in-frame clones and leaves out a portion. The table shows about 50,000 clones, with 78% occurring only once. The sequenced sample was memory CD4+ T cells from blood. These receptors all stem from an adult in good health and CMV-seronegative.

The chain uses TRBV7-9 and TRBJ1-3; D gene ambiguous. The CDR3 sequence is 17 residues long. The V end was cut by 3 bases, the J end by 0 bases, with 15 bases between. Germline V lookup: CDR1 SEHNR, CDR2 FQNEAQ (reference sequence). CDR3 DNA sequence: TGTGCCAGCAGCTTTACCGGACCGTTGTCCTCTGGAAACACCATATATTTT. Encoded protein: CASSFTGPLSSGNTIYF.

The rearrangement links TRBV19 to TRBJ2-6; D gene ambiguous. Trimming removed 0 bases at V and 4 bases at J, with 4 bases between. Germline V gene sequence: CDR1 LNHDA, CDR2 SQIVND (reference sequence). CDR3 length equals 14 residues. As DNA, the CDR3 is TGTGCCAGTAGTATAGATCGGGGGGCCAACGTCCTGACTTTC. Amino acids: CASSIDRGANVLTF.

This chain connects TRBV2 to TRBJ1-1; D may be TRBD1 (6 bases). Germline loops: CDR1 SNHLY, CDR2 FYNNEI. This CDR3 spans 15 amino acids. V lost 8 bases to trimming and J lost 4 bases, with 20 bases between them. This chain's CDR3 is CASSPGRARGTEAFF. The CDR3 DNA follows: TGTGCCAGCTCTCCCGGGCGGGCCAGGGGCACTGAAGCTTTCTTT.

V gene TRBV7-9 combines with J gene TRBJ1-4; a weak D match, TRBD1 (6 bases). Germline CDR1 reads SEHNR; CDR2 reads FQNEAQ (reference sequence). The CDR3 spans 17 residues. V was shortened by 0 bases and J by 3 bases, with 14 bases between the two germline ends. The CDR3 region is CASSLARGGRPNEKLFF. CDR3 DNA: TGTGCCAGCAGCTTAGCGCGCGGGGGGCGGCCTAATGAAAAACTGTTTTTT.

The count of this clone is one. J is TRBJ2-3 and V is TRBV14; the D gene could be TRBD1 or TRBD2 (6 bases each). Germline V gene lookup returns CDR1 SGHDN and CDR2 FVKESK. The CDR3 is made up of 17 amino acids. The V end was cut by 1 base, the J end by 5 bases, with 19 bases between. CDR3 coding DNA: TGTGCCAGCAGCCAAGTATTTTGGGGGGCCTCTATAGATACGCAGTATTTT. Protein product: CASSQVFWGASIDTQYF.

The genes are TRBV14 and TRBJ2-4; 9 bases match TRBD1. Germline lookup yields CDR1 SGHDN and CDR2 FVKESK. Trimming cost V 4 bases and J 9 bases; bases outside gene matches: 7. CDR3 size: 14 residues. Here the CDR3 reads CASSLHRGLGIQYF. The DNA of the CDR3 is TGTGCCAGCAGCCTCCACAGGGGGCTAGGCATTCAGTACTTC.

This clone is labeled medium-sized. The rearrangement uses TRBV5-1 and TRBJ2-2; no firm D call. Germline V gene data show CDR1 as SGHRS and CDR2 as YFSETQ. Trimming shortened V by 1 base and J by 3 bases, and 4 bases separated the two germline ends. The CDR3 has 13 residues. In DNA form, the CDR3 reads TGCGCCAGCAGCTTGATGTACACCGGGGAGCTGTTTTTT. Its protein product is CASSLMYTGELFF.

CDR3 amino acids: CASSLEQGRPGNEQFF. In nucleotides, the CDR3 is TGTGCCAGCAGCTTGGAGCAGGGACGCCCAGGCAATGAGCAGTTCTTC. The gene calls are TRBV5-4 and TRBJ2-1; D possibly uses TRBD1 or TRBD2 (5 bases each). The CDR3 sequence is 16 residues long. Trimming removed 0 bases from V and 6 bases from J, with 16 bases in between. CDR1 is SGHNT, CDR2 YYREEE, per germline (reference sequence). The full variable domain, with the rest looked up from reference TRBV5-4 and TRBJ2-1, is ETGVTQSPTHLIKTRGQQVTLRCSSQSGHNTVSWYQQALGQGPQFIFQYYREEENGRGNFPPRFSGLQFPNYSSELNVNALELDDSALYLCASSLEQGRPGNEQFFGPGTRLTVL.

The chain recombines TRBV2 with TRBJ1-5, with D possibly matching TRBD1 (5 bases). Trimming removed 8 bases at V and 7 bases at J, with 15 bases between. Germline V lookup: CDR1 SNHLY, CDR2 FYNNEI. The CDR3 is made up of 13 amino acids. The CDR3 region is CASRTGGLQPQHF. CDR3 nucleotide sequence: TGTGCCAGCCGAACAGGTGGGTTGCAGCCCCAGCATTTT.

The chain has TRBV5-1 and TRBJ1-2; 9 bases are a match to TRBD1. Germline CDR1 and CDR2: SGHRS and YFSETQ. CDR3 length: 14 residues. The junction had 8 bases not matched to a gene; V was cut back by 7 bases and J by 4 bases. CDR3 sequence (DNA): TGCGCCAGCCGGGAACCGGGACAGGGCTATGGCTACACCTTC. Translation: CASREPGQGYGYTF.

The J gene is TRBJ1-4, the V gene TRBV19; TRBD1 matches at 7 bases. Germline CDR1 and CDR2: LNHDA and SQIVND (reference sequence). V shed 5 bases and J 8 bases; nucleotides not matched to a gene: 5. This CDR3 has 13 residues. The CDR3 sequence is CASSVGTAEKLFF. In DNA form, the CDR3 reads TGTGCCAGTAGTGTTGGGACAGCCGAAAAACTGTTTTTT.

The genes are TRBV9 and TRBJ2-4, with 9 positions matching TRBD1. CDR1 SGDLS and CDR2 YYNGEE come from the germline V gene. CDR3 length: 15 residues. J lost 3 bases, V lost 3 bases, and 4 bases had no gene match. The CDR3 region is CASSATGGIKNIQYF. CDR3 coding DNA: TGTGCCAGCAGCGCTACAGGGGGCATCAAAAACATTCAGTACTTC.

The chain links TRBV5-1 to TRBJ1-1; 7 bases fit TRBD1. Germline values: CDR1 SGHRS, CDR2 YFSETQ. The V gene end was trimmed by 4 bases and the J gene end by 0 bases; junction bases not matched to a gene: 9. This CDR3 is 16 amino acids long. CDR3 sequence reads: CASSLRGTDMNTEAFF. For the CDR3, the DNA is TGCGCCAGCAGCCTGAGGGGGACAGACATGAACACTGAAGCTTTCTTT.

The chain links TRBV11-2 to TRBJ1-1; D remains unclear. Trimming left V 6 bases short and J 8 bases short, with 10 bases between. The CDR3 length is 11 residues. Germline assignment: CDR1 SGHAT and CDR2 FQNNGV. The CDR3 DNA follows: TGTGCCAGCAGTCCTTGGATGGAAGCTTTCTTT. This translates into CASSPWMEAFF.

In its sample, this clone is medium-sized. The chain recombines TRBV2 with TRBJ1-2; D is unclear. V was shortened by 8 bases and J by 3 bases, with 7 bases between the two germline ends. Germline V lookup: CDR1 SNHLY, CDR2 FYNNEI. CDR3 length: 11 residues. DNA for the CDR3: TGTGCCAGCCGCCGGGACTATGGCTACACCTTC. Translated, it gives CASRRDYGYTF.

The chain has TRBV5-1 and TRBJ2-7; TRBD2 aligns across 8 bases. V dropped 4 bases and J dropped 1; count of bases not matched to a gene: 10. Germline V gene data show CDR1 as SGHRS and CDR2 as YFSETQ. This CDR3 has 16 amino acids. CDR3 nucleotides: TGCGCCAGCAGCGGAACCGGGACTAGTTTGTCCTACGAGCAGTACTTC. Its protein product is CASSGTGTSLSYEQYF.

The chain recombines TRBV5-5 with TRBJ1-1, with D uncertain. Germline values: CDR1 SGHKS, CDR2 YYEKEE (reference sequence). Trimming pared 0 bases from V and 1 base from J, leaving 7 bases between. The CDR3 contains 14 residues. CDR3: CASSLDGWNTEAFF. DNA for the CDR3: TGTGCCAGCAGCTTGGATGGTTGGAACACTGAAGCTTTCTTT.

The chain carries TRBV6-1 and TRBJ1-5, with unresolved D. The CDR3 covers 14 residues. Trimming removed 6 bases at V and 0 bases at J, with 9 bases between. Germline loops: CDR1 MNHNS, CDR2 SASEGT. For the CDR3, the DNA is TGTGCCAGCAGACTTGGGGATAGCAATCAGCCCCAGCATTTT. Translated: CASRLGDSNQPQHF.

The CDR3 reads CASRPGAGGNTEAFF. The CDR3 coding sequence is TGTGCCAGCAGGCCAGGGGCAGGGGGAAACACTGAAGCTTTCTTT. The rearrangement links TRBV7-2 to TRBJ1-1, with 7 bases identical to TRBD1. The germline V gene encodes CDR1 SGHTA and CDR2 FQGNSA. The CDR3 extends over 15 amino acids. The V segment lost 6 bases and the J segment 2 bases; nucleotides outside the gene matches: 9.

The gene calls are TRBV6-5 and TRBJ1-1; 7 bases align to TRBD1. With 5 bases clipped from V and 1 base from J, the junction kept 4 bases outside the gene matches. The CDR3 has 14 residues. CDR1 and CDR2 from the germline V gene are MNHEY and SVGAGI. CDR3 nucleotides: TGTGCCAGCAGTCCAAGGACAGGGAACACTGAAGCTTTCTTT. Its translation is CASSPRTGNTEAFF.

This chain connects TRBV4-1 to TRBJ2-7; no clear D gene. Germline V CDR1 and CDR2: MGHRA, YSYEKL. The CDR3 loop spans 15 amino acids. V was shortened by 0 bases and J by 2 bases, with 11 bases between the two germline ends. The CDR3 sequence is CASSQELKSTYEQYF. The CDR3 bases are TGCGCCAGCAGCCAAGAACTGAAATCGACCTACGAGCAGTACTTC.

The chain couples TRBV6-1 to TRBJ1-1; tentatively, D is TRBD1 (5 bases). The V end lost 4 bases, the J end lost 1 base, and 13 bases lay between the germline ends. CDR1 MNHNS and CDR2 SASEGT come from the germline V gene. CDR3 length: 15 residues. CDR3 residues: CASSVHRTSNTEAFF. In DNA form, the CDR3 reads TGTGCCAGCAGTGTACACAGGACCTCGAACACTGAAGCTTTCTTT.

This clone is medium-sized in the sample. The chain employs TRBV11-2 and TRBJ1-1; D is unclear. The CDR3 length is 13 residues. Germline V lookup: CDR1 SGHAT, CDR2 FQNNGV. Trimming removed 2 bases from V and 8 bases from J, with 12 bases in between. The chain's CDR3 is CASSLYIQPEAFF. Written as DNA, the CDR3 is TGTGCCAGCAGCTTATATATCCAGCCCGAAGCTTTCTTT.